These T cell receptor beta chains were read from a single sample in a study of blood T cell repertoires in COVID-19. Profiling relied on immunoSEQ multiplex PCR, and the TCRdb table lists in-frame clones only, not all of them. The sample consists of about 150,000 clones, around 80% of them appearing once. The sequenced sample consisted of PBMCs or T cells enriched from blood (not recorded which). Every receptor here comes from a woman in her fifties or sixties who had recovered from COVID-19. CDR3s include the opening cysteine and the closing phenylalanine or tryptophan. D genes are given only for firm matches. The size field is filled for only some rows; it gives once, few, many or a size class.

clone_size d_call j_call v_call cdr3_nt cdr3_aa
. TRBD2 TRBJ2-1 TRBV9 TGTGCCAGCAGCGCATTCGGGGGGGCCTACAATGAGCAGTTCTTC CASSAFGGAYNEQFF
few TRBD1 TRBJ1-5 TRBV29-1 TGCAGCGTTGACGTCGGACAGGGGGATCAGCCCCAGCATTTT CSVDVGQGDQPQHF
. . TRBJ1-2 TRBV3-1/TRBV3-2 TGTGCCAGCAGCCAATACGCCGGTTGGTACACCTTC CASSQYAGWYTF
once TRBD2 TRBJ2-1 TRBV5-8 TGTGCCAGCAGCTACGGACTAGCGGGGGGAGAGAGTGAGCAGTTCTTC CASSYGLAGGESEQFF
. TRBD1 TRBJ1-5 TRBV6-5 TGTGCCAGCAGTTACTCTGGGAACAGGGGGTTCAGGGCCCAGCATTTT CASSYSGNRGFRAQHF
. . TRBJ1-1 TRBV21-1 TGTGCCAGCAGCAAACGACAGGGCTACACTGAAGCTTTCTTT CASSKRQGYTEAFF
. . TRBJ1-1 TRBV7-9 TGTGCCAGCAGCCCTTGGGGGGGGGACGGGAACACTGAAGCTTTCTTT CASSPWGGDGNTEAFF
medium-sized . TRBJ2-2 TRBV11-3 TGTGCCAGCAGCCCGGGTCCAGCTCAGGGGTGGACCGGGGAGCTGTTTTTT CASSPGPAQGWTGELFF
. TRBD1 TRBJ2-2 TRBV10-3 TGTGCCAGTGCCGGGACAGCAGACACCGGGGAGCTGTTTTTT CASAGTADTGELFF
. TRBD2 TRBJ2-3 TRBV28 TGTGCCAGCACCCCGGGGCGACTAGCGCAGCTATACACAGATACGCAGTATTTT CASTPGRLAQLYTDTQYF
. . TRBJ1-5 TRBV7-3 TGTGCCAGCAGCTTATACCGGGATCACAATCAGCCCCAGCATTTT CASSLYRDHNQPQHF
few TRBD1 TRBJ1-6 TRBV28 TGTGCCAGCAGTTTAGGGGGACAGGGGCTGGCACCCCTCCACTTT CASSLGGQGLAPLHF
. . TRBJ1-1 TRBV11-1 TGTGCCAGCAGCTTGAGGACACCTTCCCGTGAAGCTTTCTTT CASSLRTPSREAFF
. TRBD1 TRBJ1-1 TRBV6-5 TGTGCCAGCAGCCACGGACAGGGGGCTGAAGCTTTCTTT CASSHGQGAEAFF
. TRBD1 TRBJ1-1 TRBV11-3 TGTGCCAGCAGCTTATCAGGGGGCACTGAAGCTTTCTTT CASSLSGGTEAFF
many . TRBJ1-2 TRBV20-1 TGCAGTGCTAGTTGGACAGCAGGCTACACCTTC CSASWTAGYTF
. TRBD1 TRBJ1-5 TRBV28 TGTGCCAGCAGCCCACAGGGGCTTGGCAATCAGCCCCAGCATTTT CASSPQGLGNQPQHF
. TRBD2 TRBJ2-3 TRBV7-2 TGTGCCAGCAGCTTGGGGGTTAGCGGGGGCACAGATACGCAGTATTTT CASSLGVSGGTDTQYF
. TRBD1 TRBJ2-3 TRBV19 TGTGCCAGTAGCACCGGGACAGTCCGCACAGATACGCAGTATTTT CASSTGTVRTDTQYF
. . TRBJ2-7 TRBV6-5 TGTGCCAGCAGAAAGGGGGTTATCTACGAGCAGTACTTC CASRKGVIYEQYF
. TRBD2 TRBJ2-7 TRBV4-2 TGTGCCAGCAGCCAGGAACTCCTACTAGCGGGGGGTGAGCAGTACTTC CASSQELLLAGGEQYF
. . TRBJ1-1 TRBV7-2 TGTGCCAGCAGCCTTGAGGGGAGGGGAGGCACTGAAGCTTTCTTT CASSLEGRGGTEAFF
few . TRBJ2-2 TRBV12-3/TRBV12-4 TGTGCCAGCAGCCGAGGCACCGGGGAGCTGTTTTTT CASSRGTGELFF
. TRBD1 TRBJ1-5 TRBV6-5 TGTGCCAGCAGTTGGGGGACAGGTAGGAATCAGCCCCAGCATTTT CASSWGTGRNQPQHF
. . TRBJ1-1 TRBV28 TGTGCCAGCAGCTCCCCAGGCTGGAACACTGAAGCTTTCTTT CASSSPGWNTEAFF
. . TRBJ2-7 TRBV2 TGTGCCAGCAGTTCAGACAGGCTATACGAGCAGTACTTC CASSSDRLYEQYF
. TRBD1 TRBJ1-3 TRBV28 TGTGCCAGCAGCAGGACAGGAGATCCTGGAAACACCATATATTTT CASSRTGDPGNTIYF
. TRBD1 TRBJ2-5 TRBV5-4 TGTGCCAGCAGCCCATACACAGGGGGCGGGGAGACCCAGTACTTC CASSPYTGGGETQYF
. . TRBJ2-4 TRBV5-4 TGTGCCAGCAGCTTGAGAGACCCGGGCATTCAGTACTTC CASSLRDPGIQYF
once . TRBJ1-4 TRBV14 TGTGCCAGCAGCCCCGAAATAGGGTTCGGGGATGAAAAACTGTTTTTT CASSPEIGFGDEKLFF
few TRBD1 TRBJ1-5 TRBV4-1 TGCGCCAGCAGCCAGAAAGCCGGGACAGGGACTAGCAATCAGCCCCAGCATTTT CASSQKAGTGTSNQPQHF
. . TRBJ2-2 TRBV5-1 TGCGCCAGCCGCCGCGGGGGCGCCGACACCGGGGAGCTGTTTTTT CASRRGGADTGELFF
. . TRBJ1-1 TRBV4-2 TGTGCCAGCAGCCAAGATGTGACAGTTAACACTGAAGCTTTCTTT CASSQDVTVNTEAFF